The rows below give T cell receptor beta chains drawn from one sample of a study of T cells after yellow fever vaccination. In TCRdb, the 5' RACE reads were re-called with MiXCR into one record per CDR3 protein. The sample has 340,000 or so distinct CDR3 sequences, around 13% seen once. The specimen comprised CD4+ T cells sorted from PBMCs, sampled 15 days after the yellow fever booster vaccination. The receptors were sampled from a man aged 18 to 29 who received the YFV17D yellow fever vaccine. Both conserved end residues are part of each CDR3. D genes are given only for firm matches. Only some rows state a clone size, as once, few, many or a class for expanded clones.

clone_size,d_call,v_call,j_call,cdr3_nt,cdr3_aa
-,TRBD2,TRBV4-3,TRBJ2-3,TGCGCCAGCAGCCTCACGAGGACTAGCGGGGGAGATACGCAGTATTTT,CASSLTRTSGGDTQYF
many,TRBD2,TRBV4-3,TRBJ2-1,TGCGCCAGCAGCCAAGCCGGGACTAGTCGAGAGCAGTTCTTC,CASSQAGTSREQFF
many,-,TRBV25-1,TRBJ2-7,TGTGCCAGCACCCCGGGGGCCGGATACGAGCAGTACTTC,CASTPGAGYEQYF
few,-,TRBV4-2,TRBJ2-5,TGTGCCAGCAGCCGAGAGGAGTACCAAGAGACCCAGTACTTC,CASSREEYQETQYF
-,-,TRBV29-1,TRBJ2-7,TGCAGCGTGAGAGGACCTACTTACGAGCAGTACTTC,CSVRGPTYEQYF
many,-,TRBV29-1,TRBJ1-1,TGCAGCGTTGCAGGGTACACTGAAGCTTTCTTT,CSVAGYTEAFF
few,TRBD1,TRBV20-1,TRBJ1-3,TGCAGTGCTAGAGTGGGGGCAGGGGGCTTTTCTGGAAACACCATATATTTT,CSARVGAGGFSGNTIYF
few,TRBD2,TRBV4-3,TRBJ2-1,TGCGCCAGCAGCCAGACTTTAGCGGGGGGGCTGGCAAGCTCCTACAATGAGCAGTTCTTC,CASSQTLAGGLASSYNEQFF
-,-,TRBV6-6,TRBJ2-5,TGTGCCAGCCACCCGGGCGGGCAAGAGACCCAGTACTTC,CASHPGGQETQYF
few,-,TRBV5-1,TRBJ1-1,TGCGCCAGCAGCTTGGTACTCGGGGGAACCGGGACGGGAGCTTTCTTT,CASSLVLGGTGTGAFF
-,-,TRBV14,TRBJ1-2,TGTGCCAGCAGCCAAGTTTTCGGGGGATATGGCTACACCTTC,CASSQVFGGYGYTF
-,-,TRBV5-4,TRBJ2-7,TGTGCCAGCAGCGGTGAAGGGGCCCAAGAGCAGTACTTC,CASSGEGAQEQYF
few,-,TRBV28,TRBJ1-5,TGTGCCAGCATCCGCGGATACAATCAGCCCCAGCATTTT,CASIRGYNQPQHF
-,-,TRBV18,TRBJ2-5,TGTGCCAGCTCACCTACTTCATGGGAGACCCAGTACTTC,CASSPTSWETQYF
few,-,TRBV7-3,TRBJ2-4,TGTGCCAGCAGCCCGAAGGGGATCGGCATTCAGTACTTC,CASSPKGIGIQYF
few,-,TRBV4-3,TRBJ2-1,TGCGCCAGCAGCCAGCACGTGGGGCGAGAGCAGTTCTTC,CASSQHVGREQFF
few,TRBD1,TRBV25-1,TRBJ1-1,TGTGCCTCCATTGACAGGGTTGACACTGAAGCTTTCTTT,CASIDRVDTEAFF
-,TRBD1,TRBV6-2/TRBV6-3,TRBJ2-3,TGTGCCAGCAGCTACCAGGAGACAGGGGGCAAAGATACGCAGTATTTT,CASSYQETGGKDTQYF
-,-,TRBV20-1,TRBJ1-1,TGCAGTCTCTGCAGGGGAGGGTTGGACACTGAAGCTTTCTTT,CSLCRGGLDTEAFF
few,-,TRBV12-3/TRBV12-4,TRBJ1-1,TGTGCCAGCGGGAAACAGGGCCCCTACACTGAAGCTTTCTTT,CASGKQGPYTEAFF
-,-,TRBV3-1,TRBJ2-1,TGTGCCAGCAGCCCTAGGGGGGATGAGCAGTTCTTC,CASSPRGDEQFF
few,-,TRBV7-8,TRBJ1-4,TGTGCCAGCAGCTTAGTACGCCCACTGTCGGGACGTAATGAAAAACTGTTTTTT,CASSLVRPLSGRNEKLFF
few,-,TRBV6-4,TRBJ2-1,TGTGCCAGCAGTAGGGAGGAAACAGAATTCCATGAGCAGTTCTTC,CASSREETEFHEQFF
few,TRBD1,TRBV5-1,TRBJ1-1,TGCGCCAGCCGAAGAGGGACAGGGGAGAGCACTGAAGCTTTCTTT,CASRRGTGESTEAFF
-,TRBD2,TRBV20-1,TRBJ2-3,TGCAGTGCTAGCCCCGCTAGCGGGGTGGATACGCAGTATTTT,CSASPASGVDTQYF
few,-,TRBV5-1,TRBJ1-6,TGCGCCAGCAGCCCGAGGGTACAGGGCTTTTCACCCCTCCACTTT,CASSPRVQGFSPLHF
-,-,TRBV6-6,TRBJ1-2,TGTGCCAGCAGACTAGACACGGGGGGCTCTGGCTACACCTTC,CASRLDTGGSGYTF
-,TRBD1,TRBV28,TRBJ1-2,TGTGCCAGCAGTGCCCCGGGACAGCAACATGGCTACACCTTC,CASSAPGQQHGYTF
many,TRBD1,TRBV12-3/TRBV12-4,TRBJ1-2,TGTGCCAGCAGTTTGACAGGGTCCTATGGCTACACCTTC,CASSLTGSYGYTF
many,-,TRBV5-5,TRBJ1-5,TGTGCCAGCAGCCCCCGATGGGACCCAACCGGGGATCAGCCCCAGCATTTT,CASSPRWDPTGDQPQHF
few,-,TRBV19,TRBJ2-5,TGTGCCAGTAGTTCCAACACGGACGGGGAGACCCAGTACTTC,CASSSNTDGETQYF
few,TRBD1,TRBV29-1,TRBJ1-2,TGCAGCGCCGGAACAGGGGATCGGTATGGCTACACCTTC,CSAGTGDRYGYTF
few,-,TRBV18,TRBJ2-7,TGTGCCAGCTCACCAGGGTGGGGGGAAGCCTACGAGCAGTACTTC,CASSPGWGEAYEQYF
few,TRBD2,TRBV7-2,TRBJ2-5,TGTGCCAGCAGCTTTGGGGGGGGGGACGAGACCCAGTACTTC,CASSFGGGDETQYF
-,TRBD1,TRBV7-9,TRBJ1-5,TGTCCCAGCAGCCCCGGGACAGGGAATCAGCCCCAGCATTTT,CPSSPGTGNQPQHF
-,-,TRBV10-3,TRBJ1-2,TGTGCCATCAGTGTAGTGGTCGGAGGGGGTGATGGCTACACCTTC,CAISVVVGGGDGYTF
-,TRBD1,TRBV4-1,TRBJ1-1,TGCGCCAGCAGCCAAACGGGACAGGGTATCACTGAAGCTTTCTTT,CASSQTGQGITEAFF
few,-,TRBV3-2,TRBJ1-2,TGTGCCAGCGCCCTAGGACCGAGTAAAGCTAACTATGGCTACACCTTC,CASALGPSKANYGYTF
-,-,TRBV5-4,TRBJ2-2,TGTGCCAGCAGCCCGGCCCTGGGGGGGAACACCGGGGAGCTGTTTTTT,CASSPALGGNTGELFF
few,-,TRBV29-1,TRBJ1-2,TGCAGCGGGATACAGGACAGCTATGGCTACACCTTC,CSGIQDSYGYTF
-,TRBD2,TRBV2,TRBJ2-5,TGTGCCAGCAGCGGGCGGGGCGGGGGGCCCCAAGAGACCCAGTACTTC,CASSGRGGGPQETQYF
few,TRBD1,TRBV6-2/TRBV6-3,TRBJ1-5,TGTGCCAGCCGGGACAGGGAGAATCAGCCCCAGCATTTT,CASRDRENQPQHF
-,TRBD1,TRBV12-3/TRBV12-4,TRBJ2-3,TGTGCCAGCACCAAGACAGGGGGCCTCTTAGATACGCAGTATTTT,CASTKTGGLLDTQYF
-,-,TRBV28,TRBJ1-1,TGTGCCAGCAGTCTCCCCCTAGGCAGTATGAACACTGAAGCTTTCTTT,CASSLPLGSMNTEAFF
-,-,TRBV7-2,TRBJ2-1,TGTGCCAGCAGCTTGGCGGATGGGTATGTCGGAGGGAAAATCTTC,CASSLADGYVGGKIF
-,-,TRBV7-6,TRBJ1-1,TGTGCCAGCAGCCGAAATCAGGGTTTGAACACTGAAGCTTTCTTT,CASSRNQGLNTEAFF
-,TRBD1,TRBV6-2/TRBV6-3,TRBJ2-5,TGTGCCAGCAGGGGACAGCCGGGGGAGACCCAGTACTTC,CASRGQPGETQYF
few,-,TRBV3-1,TRBJ1-1,TGTGCCAGCAGCCAAGGATCGACAGGCACTGAAGCTTTCTTT,CASSQGSTGTEAFF
-,TRBD2,TRBV5-1,TRBJ2-3,TGCGCCAGCAGCTTGGCCACGGGGGGGCCTCAGGATACGCAGTATTTT,CASSLATGGPQDTQYF
-,-,TRBV7-3,TRBJ2-5,TGTGCCAGCAGCTTAATGGGTTTGTACCAAGAGACCCAGTACTTC,CASSLMGLYQETQYF
few,-,TRBV20-1,TRBJ2-2,TGCAGTGCTAGTATGGGGGGGCCGTCCGGGGAGCTGTTTTTT,CSASMGGPSGELFF
-,-,TRBV29-1,TRBJ1-1,TGCAGTGCAGGGTACACTGAAGCTTTCTTT,CSAGYTEAFF
-,-,TRBV12-3/TRBV12-4,TRBJ2-3,TGTGCCAGCAGCCTCCAGCTAGACGATACGCAGTATTTT,CASSLQLDDTQYF
many,-,TRBV4-1,TRBJ2-6,TGCGCCAGCAGCCTTAGGGCTCCAGGGGTCGACTCTGGGGCCAACGTCCTGACTTTC,CASSLRAPGVDSGANVLTF